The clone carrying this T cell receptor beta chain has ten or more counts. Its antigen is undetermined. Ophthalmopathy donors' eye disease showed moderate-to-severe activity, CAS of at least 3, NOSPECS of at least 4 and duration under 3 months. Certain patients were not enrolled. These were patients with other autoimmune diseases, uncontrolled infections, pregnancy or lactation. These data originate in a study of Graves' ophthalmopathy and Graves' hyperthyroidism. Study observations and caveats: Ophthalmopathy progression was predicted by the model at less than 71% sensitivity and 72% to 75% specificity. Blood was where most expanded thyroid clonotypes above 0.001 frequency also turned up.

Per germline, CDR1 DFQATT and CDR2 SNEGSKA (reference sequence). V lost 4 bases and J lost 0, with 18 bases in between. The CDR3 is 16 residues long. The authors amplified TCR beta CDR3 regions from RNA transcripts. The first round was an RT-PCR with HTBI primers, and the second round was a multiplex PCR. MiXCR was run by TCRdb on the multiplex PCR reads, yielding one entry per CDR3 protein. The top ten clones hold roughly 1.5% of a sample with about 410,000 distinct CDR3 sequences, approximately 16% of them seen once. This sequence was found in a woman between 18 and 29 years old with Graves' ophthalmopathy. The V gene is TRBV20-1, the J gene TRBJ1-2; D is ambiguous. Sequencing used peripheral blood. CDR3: CSANPVPGVANYGYTF. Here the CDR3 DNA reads TGCAGTGCTAACCCCGTTCCCGGCGTAGCTAACTATGGCTACACCTTC.